The 27 T cell receptor beta chains listed next were all sequenced from one sample in a study of T cells in Graves' hyperthyroidism and ophthalmopathy. The source material, RNA transcripts, was used to amplify TCR beta CDR3 regions. TCR CDR3 regions were first amplified by RT-PCR with HTBI primers. TCRdb re-derived calls from the multiplex PCR reads in MiXCR, one entry per CDR3 protein. Here the sample spans 490,000 or so distinct CDR3 sequences, nearly 20% being singletons. What was sequenced was blood. Source of these receptors: a man aged 35-49 years with Graves' ophthalmopathy.

This clonotype was recorded many times. The chain is built from TRBV7-2 and TRBJ2-1; no clear D. Trimming took off 2 bases at V and 5 bases at J, with 10 bases between the two ends. This CDR3 has 14 amino acids. Germline assignment: CDR1 SGHTA and CDR2 FQGNSA. As DNA, the CDR3 is TGTGCCAGCAGCTTACTAGAGTTTAACAATGAGCAGTTCTTC. It yields the protein CASSLLEFNNEQFF. The whole variable domain, remainder taken from reference TRBV7-2 and TRBJ2-1, is GAGVSQSPSNKVTEKGKDVELRCDPISGHTALYWYRQSLGQGLEFLIYFQGNSAPDKSGLPSDRFSAERTGGSVSTLTIQRTQQEDSAVYLCASSLLEFNNEQFFGPGTRLTVL.

This clonotype has a single count. The genes are TRBV9 and TRBJ2-1, with 14 bases lining up with TRBD2. CDR1 and CDR2 from the germline V gene are SGDLS and YYNGEE. Trimming cost V 5 bases and J 9 bases; bases outside gene matches: 7. This CDR3 contains 15 residues. CDR3 region: CASSATSGGASEQFF. CDR3 sequence (DNA): TGTGCCAGCAGTGCGACTAGCGGGGGGGCTAGTGAGCAGTTCTTC.

This clonotype has more than one count but fewer than ten. The V gene is TRBV10-3, the J gene TRBJ1-6, with a weak D call TRBD1 (5 bases). CDR1 and CDR2 (germline): ENHRY, SYGVKD. V lost 11 bases and J 8 bases, leaving 16 bases between the germline ends. The CDR3 is 13 amino acids. The CDR3 protein is CASKAGTDSPLHF. For the CDR3, the DNA is TGTGCCTCCAAGGCAGGGACGGATTCACCCCTCCACTTT.

This clonotype was recorded many times. Here the CDR3 DNA reads TGTGCCAGCAGCCAAGGGGAGAGGTGGACTGAAGCTTTCTTT. It translates to CASSQGERWTEAFF. V is TRBV3-1 and J is TRBJ1-1; D unresolved. Germline-derived CDR1 and CDR2 are LGHDT and YNNKEL (reference sequence). Deletions cut 1 base from V and 5 bases from J, with 11 bases between. The CDR3 sequence is 14 residues long.

The chain employs TRBV6-2 or TRBV6-3 and TRBJ2-6; D gene ambiguous. CDR3 length equals 14 residues. Trimming stripped 7 bases from V and 3 bases from J, with 10 bases between. Germline loops: CDR1 MNHEY, CDR2 SVGEGT. The CDR3 sequence is CASTTHFGANVLTF. The CDR3 nucleotides are TGTGCCAGCACCACCCACTTTGGGGCCAACGTCCTGACTTTC.

On this clonotype itself: A much bigger clone sits one base away, suggesting this may be a read error. V gene TRBV6-1 combines with J gene TRBJ2-1, with D maybe TRBD1 (6 bases). Germline loops: CDR1 MNHNS, CDR2 SASEGT. V was pared by 8 bases and J by 5 bases, with 22 bases between. The CDR3 consists of 16 residues. DNA for the CDR3: TGTGCCAGCTCACCATATTTGACAGGAGTACACAATGAGCAGTTCTTC. It encodes CASSPYLTGVHNEQFF.

The chain employs TRBV11-2 and TRBJ2-7, with 11 positions matching TRBD2. CDR1 is SGHAT, CDR2 FQNNGV, per germline. Germline trimming cut 8 bases from V and 6 bases from J; bases unmatched to any gene: 21. The CDR3 is made up of 18 amino acids. In DNA form, the CDR3 reads TGTGCCAGCGGATACCCCCCTACCGGGACTAGCGGAGCCTCCGAGCAGTACTTC. This codes for CASGYPPTGTSGASEQYF.

The chain combines TRBV7-9 with TRBJ2-3; perhaps TRBD2 as D (7 bases). The V gene's germline CDR1 is SEHNR and CDR2 FQNEAQ (reference sequence). CDR3 length: 15 amino acids. V shed 7 bases and J shed 1 base, with 15 bases lying between them. CDR3 in amino acids: CASTMGGLGTDTQYF. CDR3 coding DNA: TGTGCCAGCACCATGGGGGGGCTTGGCACAGATACGCAGTATTTT.

This clonotype appeared a few times. The V gene is TRBV20-1, the J gene TRBJ1-3, with D unclear. Germline CDR1 reads DFQATT; CDR2 reads SNEGSKA (reference sequence). The CDR3 contains 14 residues. Trimming left V 3 bases short and J 0 bases short, with 9 bases between. The CDR3 sequence is CSASAPLSGNTIYF. In DNA, the CDR3 is TGCAGTGCTAGCGCACCGCTCTCTGGAAACACCATATATTTT.

The gene calls are TRBV7-6 and TRBJ2-5; no reliable D call. V shed 2 bases and J shed 1 base, with 8 bases lying between them. CDR1 and CDR2 from the germline V gene are SGHVS and FNYEAQ. The length of the CDR3 is 14 residues. CDR3 region: CASSLSTAQETQYF. In DNA, the CDR3 is TGTGCCAGCAGCTTATCCACAGCCCAAGAGACCCAGTACTTC.

V and J are TRBV6-1 and TRBJ1-2; TRBD1 might be the D (6 bases). Germline values: CDR1 MNHNS, CDR2 SASEGT. Trimming removed 4 bases from V and 4 bases from J, with 22 bases in between. The CDR3 covers 17 residues. The CDR3 here is CASSASKTDTGSYGYTF. CDR3 bases: TGTGCCAGCAGTGCCTCGAAAACAGATACAGGGAGCTATGGCTACACCTTC.

The sample holds a few counts of this clonotype. V and J are TRBV13 and TRBJ2-3; D perhaps matches TRBD2 (7 bases). CDR3 length equals 15 residues. Trimming shortened V by 7 bases and J by 4 bases, and 18 bases separated the two germline ends. Per the germline V gene, CDR1 is PRHDT and CDR2 is FYEKMQ (reference sequence). CDR3 nucleotides: TGTGCCAGCACTAAGGGGAGGGGGGTAGCAGATACGCAGTATTTT. It encodes CASTKGRGVADTQYF. The variable domain in full, completed from reference TRBV13 and TRBJ2-3, reads AAGVIQSPRHLIKEKRETATLKCYPIPRHDTVYWYQQGPGQDPQFLISFYEKMQSDKGSIPDRFSAQQFSDYHSELNMSSLELGDSALYFCASTKGRGVADTQYFGPGTRLTVL.

The chain couples TRBV7-9 to TRBJ2-1; D not certain. The germline V and J ends were trimmed by 6 bases and 0 bases, with 9 bases remaining between them. CDR3 size: 14 residues. CDR1 is SEHNR and CDR2 is FQNEAQ in the germline V gene (reference sequence). This CDR3 reads CASRKAPSYNEQFF. In DNA, the CDR3 is TGTGCCAGCAGGAAGGCCCCCTCCTACAATGAGCAGTTCTTC.

The gene calls are TRBV5-1 and TRBJ2-5, with TRBD2 matching over 7 bases. J gave up 4 bases and V 6 bases, and 12 bases lay outside the gene matches. The CDR3 loop spans 15 amino acids. Germline values: CDR1 SGHRS, CDR2 YFSETQ. The CDR3 is CASTQDGGMRETQYF. The DNA of the CDR3 is TGCGCCAGCACACAGGACGGGGGGATGAGAGAGACCCAGTACTTC.

This clonotype was seen a handful of times. The chain couples TRBV29-1 to TRBJ2-1; D unresolved. The CDR3 length is 18 residues. The germline CDR1 and CDR2 sequences are SQVTM and ANQGSEA. Trimming took off 1 base at V and 0 bases at J, with 19 bases between the two ends. As DNA, the CDR3 is TGCAGCGTTGAAGTGGTCCTTACAGACCGGAGCTCCTACAATGAGCAGTTCTTC. As protein: CSVEVVLTDRSSYNEQFF.

The rearrangement joins TRBV7-9 to TRBJ2-7, with D possibly TRBD1 on 5 matching bases. CDR3 length: 11 residues. V dropped 5 bases and J dropped 6 bases, with 8 bases sitting between them. The V gene's germline CDR1 is SEHNR and CDR2 FQNEAQ (reference sequence). DNA of the CDR3: TGTGCCAGCAGCAAGGGGTTCGAGCAGTACTTC. Amino acids: CASSKGFEQYF. The entire variable domain, with the rest obtained from reference TRBV7-9 and TRBJ2-7, is as follows: DTGVSQNPRHKITKRGQNVTFRCDPISEHNRLYWYRQTLGQGPEFLTYFQNEAQLEKSRLLSDRFSAERPKGSFSTLEIQRTEQGDSAMYLCASSKGFEQYFGPGTRLTVT.

This clonotype was seen more than once but under ten times. The gene calls are TRBV19 and TRBJ1-3, with unresolved D. The V gene's germline CDR1 is LNHDA and CDR2 SQIVND (reference sequence). This CDR3 contains 14 residues. V gave up 3 bases and J gave up 5 bases, with 11 bases separating them. CDR3 region: CASSIPDWRNTIYF. CDR3 coding DNA: TGTGCCAGTAGTATTCCCGACTGGAGAAACACCATATATTTT.

The V gene is TRBV7-3, the J gene TRBJ2-1; either TRBD1 or TRBD2 may fit D (7 bases each). V dropped 5 bases and J dropped 5 bases, with 25 bases sitting between them. In germline, CDR1 is SGHTA, CDR2 FQGTGA. The CDR3 length is 18 residues. CDR3 in amino acids: CASSRARGGGPRDNEQFF. For the CDR3, the DNA is TGTGCCAGCAGCCGGGCTCGGGGAGGGGGCCCCAGAGACAATGAGCAGTTCTTC.

The table lists this clonotype with a few counts. The rearrangement joins TRBV10-3 to TRBJ1-1; TRBD1 aligns across 8 bases. The CDR3 has 14 residues. The trim removed 4 bases at V and 1 base at J, leaving 2 bases unmatched. Germline CDR1 reads ENHRY; CDR2 reads SYGVKD. In DNA, the CDR3 is TGTGCCATCAGTGTGACAGGGGAGAACACTGAAGCTTTCTTT. As protein: CAISVTGENTEAFF.

This clonotype came up a few times. The rearrangement joins TRBV6-1 to TRBJ2-3, with unresolved D. V shed 6 bases and J shed 7 bases, with 11 bases lying between them. The CDR3 has 12 amino acids. Germline CDR1 and CDR2: MNHNS and SASEGT. CDR3 bases: TGTGCCAGCAGGACCGAAGGGAATACGCAGTATTTT. It translates to CASRTEGNTQYF.

V is TRBV6-2 or TRBV6-3 and J is TRBJ2-2; TRBD1 aligns across 8 bases. Germline trimming cut 7 bases from V and 6 bases from J; bases unmatched to any gene: 7. This CDR3 has 14 amino acids. Germline V CDR1 and CDR2: MNHEY, SVGEGT. The CDR3 loop reads CASTQQGGAGELFF. The DNA of the CDR3 is TGTGCCAGCACCCAACAGGGGGGAGCCGGGGAGCTGTTTTTT.

A few counts support this clonotype. The genes are TRBV7-3 and TRBJ1-5, with a tentative D call TRBD1 (5 bases). Germline CDR1 is SGHTA and CDR2 is FQGTGA. The CDR3 covers 16 residues. V was shortened by 2 bases and J by 4 bases, with 15 bases between the two germline ends. DNA for the CDR3: TGTGCCAGCAGCTTAGCTTTGAAGGCAGGGAATCAGCCCCAGCATTTT. This gives the protein CASSLALKAGNQPQHF. Combining the CDR3 with reference TRBV7-3 and TRBJ1-5 gives the whole variable domain GAGVSQTPSNKVTEKGKYVELRCDPISGHTALYWYRQSLGQGPEFLIYFQGTGAADDSGLPNDRFFAVRPEGSVSTLKIQRTERGDSAVYLCASSLALKAGNQPQHFGDGTRLSIL.

The rearrangement uses TRBV4-2 and TRBJ1-4; D is uncertain. Germline lookup yields CDR1 LGHNA and CDR2 YNFKEQ. The CDR3 has 13 amino acids. The germline V and J ends were trimmed by 4 bases and 7 bases, with 10 bases remaining between them. The CDR3 bases are TGTGCCAGCAGCCGCCTGGACGGTGAAAAACTGTTTTTT. It is translated as CASSRLDGEKLFF.

Ten or more counts support this clonotype. This chain joins TRBV27 and TRBJ2-3, with TRBD1 matching over 7 bases. The CDR3 consists of 16 residues. Germline V CDR1 and CDR2: MNHEY, SMNVEV (reference sequence). V lost 4 bases and J lost 2; bases outside the gene matches: 9. CDR3 region: CASSSTRDSFTDTQYF. The CDR3 DNA sequence: TGTGCCAGCAGTTCCACCCGGGACAGCTTCACAGATACGCAGTATTTT.

With respect to this clonotype: A junction end diverges from the germline sequence, so it may reflect a read error. The V and J genes are TRBV12-3 or TRBV12-4 and TRBJ2-3; 12 bases align to TRBD2. The CDR3 is made up of 16 amino acids. CDR3 bases: TGTGCCGGCAGTTTAGAAACTAGCGGGGGGCCCCTTACGCAGTATTTT. It translates to CAGSLETSGGPLTQYF.

This clonotype was counted only a few times. The rearrangement uses TRBV7-8 and TRBJ1-2; D uncertain. This CDR3 contains 14 residues. Germline-derived CDR1 and CDR2 are SGHVS and FQNEAQ. Trimming took 7 bases from V and 3 from J, leaving 15 bases between them. In DNA form, the CDR3 reads TGTGCCAGCACCACCGACATCAATCACTATGGCTACACCTTC. The encoded protein is CASTTDINHYGYTF.

As for this clonotype: A read error may account for a junction end that differs from germline. The chain links TRBV27 to TRBJ1-1, with D possibly TRBD1 on 6 matching bases. In germline, CDR1 is MNHEY, CDR2 SMNVEV (reference sequence). This CDR3 spans 13 amino acids. CDR3 in amino acids: CAGSFGGRTEAFF. The CDR3 DNA is TGTGCCGGCAGTTTTGGGGGCCGGACTGAAGCTTTCTTT.